This record covers a single TCR beta chain. Its antigen is still unknown. The data belong to a study of OX40 agonist ivuxolimab in advanced cancers. The CDR3 consists of 15 residues. Sequencing was performed with immunoSEQ multiplex PCR; in TCRdb, only in-frame clones are kept and a portion is missing. The repertoire holds roughly 48,000 clones, with roughly 82% as singletons. The study, taken as a whole, reports: The work left the antigen specificity of expanded peripheral T cells undetermined. Fewer expanded clones were found on average in CD4+ than in CD8+ T cells.

V gene TRBV21-1 combines with J gene TRBJ1-1; the DNA was not used to check the table's D call, TRBD1. TRBV21-1 is a listed pseudogene. The sample in question was CD4+ or CD8+ T cells sorted from blood, obtained in a trial of the OX40 agonist ivuxolimab. This receptor was obtained from an adult with an advanced solid tumor such as melanoma, head and neck, liver or kidney cancer. CDR3 sequence: CASSKVPGQSVEAFF. CDR3 in DNA: TGTGCCAGCAGCAAAGTTCCGGGACAGTCAGTTGAAGCTTTCTTT.